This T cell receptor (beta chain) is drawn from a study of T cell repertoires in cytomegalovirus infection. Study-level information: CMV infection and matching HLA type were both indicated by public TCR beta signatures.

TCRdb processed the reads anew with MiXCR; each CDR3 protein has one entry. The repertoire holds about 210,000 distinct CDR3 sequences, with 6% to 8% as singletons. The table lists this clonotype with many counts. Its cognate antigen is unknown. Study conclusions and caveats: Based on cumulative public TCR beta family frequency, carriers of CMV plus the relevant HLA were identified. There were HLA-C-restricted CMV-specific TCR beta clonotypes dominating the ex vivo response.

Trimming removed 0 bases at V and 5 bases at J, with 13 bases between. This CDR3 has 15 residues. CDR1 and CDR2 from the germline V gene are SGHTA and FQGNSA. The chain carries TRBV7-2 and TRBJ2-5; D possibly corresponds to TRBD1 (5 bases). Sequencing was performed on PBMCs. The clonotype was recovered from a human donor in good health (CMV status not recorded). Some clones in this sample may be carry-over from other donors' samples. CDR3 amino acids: CASSLAKGQVETQYF. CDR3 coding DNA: TGTGCCAGCAGCTTAGCAAAGGGGCAGGTTGAGACCCAGTACTTC.